Each of the 8 T cell receptor beta chains below was sequenced from the same sample in a study of shared clonotypes between healthy human individuals. Clones were read by immunoSEQ multiplex PCR, and TCRdb kept only the in-frame ones, dropping some. The sample has approximately 1.4 million clones; 95% to 99% are singletons. Source material: naive CD4+ T cells sorted from blood. Subset defined: CD45RA+ positively selected. These receptors were collected from a man aged 25 to 40 in good health.

The chain recombines TRBV11-2 with TRBJ1-5; D unresolved. The CDR3 runs 13 residues. Germline CDR1 is SGHAT and CDR2 is FQNNGV. Trimming pared 5 bases from V and 3 bases from J, leaving 8 bases between. The CDR3 here is CASSQGINQPQHF. CDR3 sequence (DNA): TGTGCCAGCAGCCAAGGGATCAATCAGCCCCAGCATTTT.

This clone was counted a few times. The chain recombines TRBV7-6 with TRBJ1-5, with no clear D. Trimming took off 0 bases at V and 0 bases at J, with 3 bases between the two ends. This CDR3 has 14 residues. Per the germline V gene, CDR1 is SGHVS and CDR2 is FNYEAQ. The CDR3 protein is CASSLAYSNQPQHF. In nucleotides, the CDR3 is TGTGCCAGCAGCTTAGCATATAGCAATCAGCCCCAGCATTTT. Looking up the rest from reference TRBV7-6 and TRBJ1-5 gives the full variable domain: GAGVSQSPRYKVTKRGQDVALRCDPISGHVSLYWYRQALGQGPEFLTYFNYEAQQDKSGLPNDRFSAERPEGSISTLTIQRTEQRDSAMYRCASSLAYSNQPQHFGDGTRLSIL.

This clone was observed a single time. This chain links TRBV9 with TRBJ2-1; D possibly uses TRBD1 or TRBD2 (5 bases each). V lost 4 bases and J lost 6, with 11 bases in between. CDR3 length equals 13 residues. Looked up from germline, CDR1 is SGDLS and CDR2 is YYNGEE. CDR3 amino acids: CASSRVGGNEQFF. CDR3 bases: TGTGCCAGCAGCCGAGTTGGGGGCAATGAGCAGTTCTTC.

Worth noting for this clone: The same CDR3 can be traced to other DNA sequences in this sample. The genes are TRBV28 and TRBJ2-3; D may be TRBD2 (6 bases). Trimming pared 8 bases from V and 6 bases from J, leaving 6 bases between. Germline V gives CDR1 MDHEN, CDR2 SYDVKM. CDR3 length: 10 residues. In nucleotides, the CDR3 is TGTGCCAGCGGAGGGGATACGCAGTATTTT. This encodes CASGGDTQYF.

The CDR3: CASSQSGTDSSYEQYF. The CDR3 DNA is TGCGCCAGCAGTCAATCAGGGACCGATAGCTCCTACGAGCAGTACTTC. The chain has TRBV23-1 and TRBJ2-7; possibly TRBD1 or TRBD2 for D (5 bases each). TRBV23-1 is an open reading frame whose function is uncertain. V dropped 0 bases and J dropped 0 bases, with 12 bases sitting between them. The CDR3 consists of 16 residues.

The chain has TRBV11-2 and TRBJ2-1; D might be TRBD2 (5 bases). Germline CDR1 SGHAT, CDR2 FQNNGV. This CDR3 contains 14 residues. With 2 bases removed from V and 6 bases from J, the gap between germline ends came to 11 bases. The CDR3 protein is CASSLREWGNEQFF. CDR3 bases: TGTGCCAGCAGCTTACGGGAATGGGGCAATGAGCAGTTCTTC.

The chain has TRBV14 and TRBJ2-7; D may correspond to TRBD1 or TRBD2 (5 bases each). CDR3 size: 17 residues. V lost 0 bases to trimming and J lost 0 bases, with 15 bases between them. Germline V gene sequence: CDR1 SGHDN, CDR2 FVKESK. CDR3 residues: CASSQEPGLAISYEQYF. CDR3 nucleotides: TGTGCCAGCAGCCAAGAACCGGGGCTTGCAATCTCCTACGAGCAGTACTTC.

The chain carries TRBV28 and TRBJ2-3; 9 bases are shared with TRBD2. Trimming took 7 bases from V and 0 from J; bases not matched to a gene: 11. From germline, CDR1 is MDHEN and CDR2 SYDVKM. CDR3 size: 17 residues. CDR3 sequence: CASTGVAGVPSTDTQYF. In nucleotides, the CDR3 is TGTGCCAGCACTGGGGTAGCGGGAGTTCCTAGCACAGATACGCAGTATTTT.